Detailed here is one T cell receptor (beta chain). Its specificity is not known. With 60 Vbeta and 13 Jbeta primers, the PCR was carried out. TCRdb's copy holds only in-frame clones and misses some; the assay was immunoSEQ multiplex PCR. The data contain more than 70,000 clones, 70% to 85% of them seen just once; the ten biggest clones take up around 3%. The record originates from a study of cytomegalovirus exposure and HLA in healthy donors. Notes on the study in general: HLA alleles were associated with 15,000 to 20,000 TCR beta sequences in a later analysis at 0.05 false discovery rate.

Germline values: CDR1 SGHTA, CDR2 FQGNSA. The CDR3 loop spans 16 amino acids. V was clipped by 6 bases and J by 6 bases; unmatched bases: 9. This chain connects TRBV7-2 to TRBJ2-3; 13 bases are shared with TRBD2. The TCR was taken from a man aged 45-60 years in good health and CMV-seropositive. The specimen was PBMCs. The CDR3 loop is CASRIDGTSGMDTQYF. CDR3 DNA: TGTGCCAGCAGAATAGACGGGACTAGCGGGATGGATACGCAGTATTTT.